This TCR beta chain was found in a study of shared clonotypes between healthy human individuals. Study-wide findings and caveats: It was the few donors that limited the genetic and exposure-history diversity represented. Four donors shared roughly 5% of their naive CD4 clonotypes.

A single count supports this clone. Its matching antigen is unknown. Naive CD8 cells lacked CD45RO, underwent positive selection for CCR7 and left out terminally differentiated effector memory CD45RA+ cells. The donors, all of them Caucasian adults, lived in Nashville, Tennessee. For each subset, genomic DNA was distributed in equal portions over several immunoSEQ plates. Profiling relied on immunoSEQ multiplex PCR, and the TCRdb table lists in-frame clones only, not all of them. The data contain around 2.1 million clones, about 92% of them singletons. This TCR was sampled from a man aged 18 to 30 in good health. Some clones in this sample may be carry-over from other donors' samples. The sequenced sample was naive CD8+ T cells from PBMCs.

In nucleotides, the CDR3 is TGTGCCAGCAGCTTATGGGCAGGAGTGAACACTGAAGCTTTCTTT. This gives the protein CASSLWAGVNTEAFF. This chain uses TRBV7-8 with TRBJ1-1; D gene uncertain. The length of the CDR3 is 15 residues. Germline V gives CDR1 SGHVS, CDR2 FQNEAQ. Trimming took off 2 bases at V and 0 bases at J, with 10 bases between the two ends.